The present T cell receptor beta chain was sequenced within a study of T-cell memory formation after mild COVID-19. TCRdb re-analysed the 5' RACE reads in MiXCR, keeping a single row per CDR3 protein. The table lists roughly 220,000 distinct CDR3 sequences, about 9.2% of them singletons. The CDR3 contains 15 residues. Between the trimmed V and J ends, which lost 3 bases and 5 bases, there was a span of 16 bases. Germline values: CDR1 SGHTA, CDR2 FQGNSA. This sequence originates from a man aged 18-30 years who had mild COVID-19 (a few samples of this study predate the infection). Cell type and time point are not known. The V and J genes are TRBV7-2 and TRBJ1-1; maybe TRBD1 (6 bases). The source material was PBMCs or a T cell subset sorted from them (not recorded which). The CDR3 region is CASSFSGGYGTEAFF. CDR3 coding DNA: TGTGCCAGCAGCTTCAGCGGGGGCTACGGAACTGAAGCTTTCTTT.